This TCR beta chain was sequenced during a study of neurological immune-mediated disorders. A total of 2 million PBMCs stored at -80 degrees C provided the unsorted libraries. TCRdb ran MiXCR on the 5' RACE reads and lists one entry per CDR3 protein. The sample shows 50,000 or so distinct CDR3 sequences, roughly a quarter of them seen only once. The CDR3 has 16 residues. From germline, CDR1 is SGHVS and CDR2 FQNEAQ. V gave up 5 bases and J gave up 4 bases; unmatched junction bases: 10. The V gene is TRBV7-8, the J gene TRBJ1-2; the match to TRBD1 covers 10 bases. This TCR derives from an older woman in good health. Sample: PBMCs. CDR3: CASSQTDRGTIYGYTF. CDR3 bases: TGTGCCAGCAGCCAGACGGACAGGGGGACAATCTATGGCTACACCTTC.